The 7 T cell receptor beta chains given below trace back to one sample, sequenced in a study of CD8+CD57+ T cells in acquired aplastic anemia (dated by TCRdb to 2016 to 2019). Flow cytometry had shown CD8+CD57+ cell expansion in the patients selected for sequencing. For sequencing, an Illumina HiSeq 2000 was employed. TCR beta VDJ combination and CDR3 sequence profiling used genomic DNA as the template. TCRdb applied fastp at Q25 and MiXCR to the public reads, then kept only in-frame beta chains. Each entry is one CDR3 protein sequence, shown with its most common DNA and genes. Across this sample there are around 500,000 distinct CDR3 sequences, with over 25% seen only once. Together, the top ten hold approximately 0.82% of the sample. The sample was sorted CD4+, CD8+, or CD8+CD57+ T cells (not recorded which) from PBMCs. Source of these receptors: a human donor with aplastic anemia.

To note about this clonotype: A much bigger clone sits one base away, suggesting this may be a read error. The final CDR3 position lacks the conserved phenylalanine or tryptophan, pointing to a likely read error. The chain is built from TRBV7-3 and TRBJ2-7, with D tentatively TRBD2 (5 bases). The CDR3 covers 13 residues. CDR1 SGHTA and CDR2 FQGTGA come from the germline V gene. The V gene lost 5 bases and the J gene lost 7 bases, with 15 bases spanning the gap. The CDR3 nucleotides read TGTGCCAGCAGCCTCTACGACGAGGGTGAGCAGTACCTC. Translation: CASSLYDEGEQYL.

This clonotype was picked up a small number of times. V gene TRBV28 combines with J gene TRBJ2-7, with no clear D. In germline, CDR1 is MDHEN, CDR2 SYDVKM. The V end lost 7 bases, the J end lost 3 bases, and 10 bases lay between the germline ends. The CDR3 runs to 12 residues. The DNA of the CDR3 is TGTGCCAGCACCGAGACAAGCTACGAGCAGTACTTC. This codes for CASTETSYEQYF.

This clonotype was observed many times. The chain couples TRBV25-1 to TRBJ2-3, with 7 bases fitting TRBD2. The germline V gene encodes CDR1 MGHDK and CDR2 SYGVNS. The J segment lost 5 bases and the V segment lost 8 bases, leaving 10 bases of the junction unmatched. The CDR3 is 14 residues long. The CDR3 region is CASCGGSEGDTQYF. Here the CDR3 DNA reads TGTGCCAGCTGTGGCGGGAGCGAGGGAGATACGCAGTATTTT.

To note about this clonotype: Sequence at one end of the junction differs from germline and may be a read error. This chain links TRBV29-1 with TRBJ1-2; 9 bases align to TRBD1. Germline V gives CDR1 SQVTM, CDR2 ANQGSEA. The CDR3 is 13 residues long. The DNA for the CDR3 is TGCAGCGTGGACAGGGGAACCAACTACGGCTACACCTTC. Translation: CSVDRGTNYGYTF.

This chain connects TRBV19 to TRBJ2-7; 8 nucleotides agree with TRBD2. This CDR3 has 15 amino acids. CDR1 LNHDA and CDR2 SQIVND come from the germline V gene (reference sequence). The ends lost 9 bases at V and 2 bases at J; junction bases unmatched: 12. The CDR3: CASSSPSGRTYEQYF. DNA of the CDR3: TGTGCCAGCAGTTCTCCCAGCGGGAGAACCTACGAGCAGTACTTC.

This clonotype was seen at least ten times. The chain combines TRBV13 with TRBJ1-6; 9 bases line up with TRBD1. Germline CDR1 reads PRHDT; CDR2 reads FYEKMQ (reference sequence). Trimming at V came to 4 bases and at J to 9 bases, leaving 7 bases not matched to a gene. CDR3 length: 15 amino acids. The CDR3 nucleotides read TGTGCCAGCAGCTCCCTAAGGGACAGGGCTTCACCCCTCCACTTT. It codes for CASSSLRDRASPLHF.

The chain has TRBV6-1 and TRBJ2-2; 9 positions agree with TRBD1. The germline gives CDR1 MNHNS, CDR2 SASEGT. V shed 7 bases, J shed 6 bases, and the junction held 6 bases outside the gene matches. There are 14 residues in the CDR3. This CDR3 reads CASNLQGAAGELFF. CDR3 coding DNA: TGTGCCAGCAACCTACAGGGGGCGGCCGGGGAGCTGTTTTTT.